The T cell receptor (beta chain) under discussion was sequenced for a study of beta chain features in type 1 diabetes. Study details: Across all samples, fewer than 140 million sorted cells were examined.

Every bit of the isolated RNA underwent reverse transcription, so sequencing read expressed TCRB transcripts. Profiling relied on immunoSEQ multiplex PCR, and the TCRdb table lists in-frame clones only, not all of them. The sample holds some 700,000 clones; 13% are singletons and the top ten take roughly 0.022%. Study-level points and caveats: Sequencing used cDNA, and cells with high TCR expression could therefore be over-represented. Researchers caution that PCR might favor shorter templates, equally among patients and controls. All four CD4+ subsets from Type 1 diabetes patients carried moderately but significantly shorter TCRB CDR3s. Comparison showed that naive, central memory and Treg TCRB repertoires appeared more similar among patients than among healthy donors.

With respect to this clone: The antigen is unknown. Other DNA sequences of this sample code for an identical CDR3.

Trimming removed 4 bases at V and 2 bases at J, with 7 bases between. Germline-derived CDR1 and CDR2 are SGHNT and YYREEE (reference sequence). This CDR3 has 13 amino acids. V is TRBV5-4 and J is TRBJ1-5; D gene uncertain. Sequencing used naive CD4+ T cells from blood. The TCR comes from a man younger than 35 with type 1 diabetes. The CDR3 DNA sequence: TGTGCCAGCAGCCGTGATGGCAATCAGCCCCAGCATTTT. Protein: CASSRDGNQPQHF.